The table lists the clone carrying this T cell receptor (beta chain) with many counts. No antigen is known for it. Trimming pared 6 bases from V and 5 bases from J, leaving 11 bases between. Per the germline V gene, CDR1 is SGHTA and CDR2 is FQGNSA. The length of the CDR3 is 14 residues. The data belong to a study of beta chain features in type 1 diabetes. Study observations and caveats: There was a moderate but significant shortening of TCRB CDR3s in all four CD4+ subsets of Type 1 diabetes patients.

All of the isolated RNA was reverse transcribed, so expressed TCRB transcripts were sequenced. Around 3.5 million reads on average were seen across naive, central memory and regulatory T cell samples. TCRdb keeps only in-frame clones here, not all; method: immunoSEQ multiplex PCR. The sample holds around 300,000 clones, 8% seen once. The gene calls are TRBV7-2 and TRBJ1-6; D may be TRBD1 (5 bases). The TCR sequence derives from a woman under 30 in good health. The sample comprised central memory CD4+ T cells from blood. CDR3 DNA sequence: TGTGCCAGCAGAAGACTGGACAATAATTCACCCCTCCACTTT. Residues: CASRRLDNNSPLHF.